The 10 T cell receptor beta chains given below trace back to one sample, sequenced in a study of shared clonotypes between healthy human individuals. Terminally differentiated effector memory CD45RA+ cells were excluded from the naive CD8 cells, which were CD45RO-negative and positively selected for CCR7. Profiling relied on immunoSEQ multiplex PCR, and the TCRdb table lists in-frame clones only, not all of them. The table records approximately 740,000 clones, 80% to 95% of them present only once. Source material: naive CD8+ T cells sorted from blood. These receptors were collected from a man younger than 40 in good health.

This clone was counted once. The rearrangement uses TRBV29-1 and TRBJ2-1; tentative D call: TRBD1 (5 bases). With 0 bases removed from V and 6 bases from J, the gap between germline ends came to 12 bases. Germline assignment: CDR1 SQVTM and CDR2 ANQGSEA. This CDR3 comprises 14 residues. CDR3 coding DNA: TGCAGCGTTGAAGATGTCAGGGTTGGCAATGAGCAGTTCTTC. Its translation is CSVEDVRVGNEQFF.

The genes are TRBV11-3 and TRBJ2-1, with D possibly being TRBD2 (5 bases). Germline CDR1 and CDR2: SGHNT and YENEEA. This CDR3 is built from 14 residues. Trimming shortened V by 3 bases and J by 4 bases, and 10 bases separated the two germline ends. Here the CDR3 DNA reads TGTGCCAGCAGCTTGACGGGATATTACAATGAGCAGTTCTTC. Its protein product is CASSLTGYYNEQFF.

This chain connects TRBV14 to TRBJ1-1; D gene ambiguous. From germline, CDR1 is SGHDN and CDR2 FVKESK. There are 15 residues in the CDR3. Trimming took off 0 bases at V and 2 bases at J, with 10 bases between the two ends. The CDR3 region has the DNA TGTGCCAGCAGCCAAGATTGGCAGATTAACACTGAAGCTTTCTTT. It yields the protein CASSQDWQINTEAFF.

V gene TRBV10-2 combines with J gene TRBJ2-1; 7 bases are shared with TRBD2. The CDR3 has 16 amino acids. V shed 0 bases, J shed 8 bases, and the junction held 10 bases outside the gene matches. Germline loops: CDR1 WSHSY, CDR2 SAAADI. CDR3 sequence reads: CASSESRRELFDEQFF. CDR3 in DNA: TGCGCCAGCAGTGAGTCGAGGCGGGAGCTTTTCGATGAGCAGTTCTTC.

This chain connects TRBV28 to TRBJ1-2; 8 bases fit TRBD1. The CDR3 sequence is 16 residues long. Trimming cost V 6 bases and J 4 bases; bases outside gene matches: 13. Germline assignment: CDR1 MDHEN and CDR2 SYDVKM. CDR3 residues: CASSPRQGLVFYGYTF. The CDR3 region has the DNA TGTGCCAGCAGCCCCCGACAGGGGCTCGTATTCTATGGCTACACCTTC.

J is TRBJ2-7 and V is TRBV4-3; 7 bases align to TRBD2. The CDR3 spans 17 residues. The J segment lost 2 bases and the V segment lost 0 bases, leaving 10 bases of the junction unmatched. The V gene's germline CDR1 is LGHNA and CDR2 YSLEER. CDR3 nucleotides: TGCGCCAGCAGCCAAGATCCAATCGGGAGGTTGGCCTACGAGCAGTACTTC. Amino acids: CASSQDPIGRLAYEQYF.

The gene calls are TRBV7-9 and TRBJ2-7, with D possibly being TRBD1 or TRBD2 (5 bases each). Germline V lookup: CDR1 SEHNR, CDR2 FQNEAQ (reference sequence). The CDR3 consists of 14 residues. The V gene lost 7 bases and the J gene lost 2 bases, with 15 bases spanning the gap. The chain's CDR3 is CASTSGRVAYEQYF. The DNA of the CDR3 is TGTGCCAGCACATCGGGACGCGTTGCCTACGAGCAGTACTTC.

V usage is TRBV9 and J usage is TRBJ2-5; a weak D match, TRBD2 (5 bases). Germline CDR1 and CDR2: SGDLS and YYNGEE. The CDR3 spans 14 residues. V lost 1 base to trimming and J lost 4 bases, with 11 bases between them. CDR3 region: CASSVSGGAETQYF. Written as DNA, the CDR3 is TGTGCCAGCAGCGTATCTGGAGGTGCAGAGACCCAGTACTTC.

The CDR3 DNA follows: TGTGCCAGCAGCTCGACGACAGGTACCTACGAGCAGTACTTC. It is translated as CASSSTTGTYEQYF. The chain employs TRBV7-8 and TRBJ2-7, with D possibly being TRBD1 (6 bases). CDR1 is SGHVS and CDR2 is FQNEAQ in the germline V gene. V shed 4 bases and J shed 2 bases, with 12 bases lying between them. The CDR3 is 14 residues long. The full variable domain, rest sourced from reference TRBV7-8 and TRBJ2-7, is GAGVSQSPRYKVAKRGQDVALRCDPISGHVSLFWYQQALGQGPEFLTYFQNEAQLDKSGLPSDRFFAERPEGSVSTLKIQRTQQEDSAVYLCASSSTTGTYEQYFGPGTRLTVT.

The rearrangement joins TRBV2 to TRBJ2-3, with a possible D match to TRBD1 (6 bases). V was trimmed by 3 bases and J by 0 bases, leaving 13 bases between them. Germline V lookup: CDR1 SNHLY, CDR2 FYNNEI. The CDR3 is 16 residues long. The CDR3 reads CASSEGAAFSTDTQYF. The CDR3, as DNA: TGTGCCAGCAGTGAGGGGGCAGCCTTTAGCACAGATACGCAGTATTTT.